A selection of T cell receptor beta chains follows, all from one sample in a study of identical twins. Via MiXCR, TCRdb re-called the 5' RACE reads, giving one row per CDR3 protein. Of around 1.7 million distinct CDR3 sequences listed, about 31% are singletons. The material sequenced was cord blood. The receptors were sampled from a newborn girl in good health. CDR3s include the opening cysteine and the closing phenylalanine or tryptophan. A D gene is named only where the DNA matches it firmly. Only some rows state a clone size, as once, few, many or a class for expanded clones.

CDR3aa: CASSFKRATGELFF
CDR3nt: TGTGCCAGCAGTTTTAAGCGGGCCACCGGGGAGCTGTTTTTT
d_gene: NA
j_gene: TRBJ2-2
abundance: NA
v_gene: TRBV27

CDR3aa: CASSLYTIQDGGWTDTQYF
CDR3nt: TGTGCCAGCAGTTTATACACCATCCAGGACGGTGGATGGACAGATACGCAGTATTTT
d_gene: NA
j_gene: TRBJ2-3
abundance: few
v_gene: TRBV6-5

CDR3aa: CASSLGGRGGKTQYF
CDR3nt: TGTGCCAGCAGCTTGGGGGGAAGGGGGGGGAAGACCCAGTACTTC
d_gene: NA
j_gene: TRBJ2-5
abundance: NA
v_gene: TRBV5-4

CDR3aa: CSASPFGRETQYF
CDR3nt: TGCAGTGCTAGTCCCTTCGGCCGGGAGACCCAGTACTTC
d_gene: NA
j_gene: TRBJ2-5
abundance: few
v_gene: TRBV20-1

CDR3aa: CASSLWDSPYEQYF
CDR3nt: TGTGCCAGCAGTTTATGGGACAGTCCCTACGAGCAGTACTTC
d_gene: NA
j_gene: TRBJ2-7
abundance: few
v_gene: TRBV28

CDR3aa: CASSLGRAGNQPQHF
CDR3nt: TGTGCCAGCAGTTTAGGCAGGGCTGGCAATCAGCCCCAGCATTTT
d_gene: NA
j_gene: TRBJ1-5
abundance: few
v_gene: TRBV12-3/TRBV12-4

CDR3aa: CASSQSPRRGHGYTF
CDR3nt: TGTGCCAGCAGCCAAAGCCCCAGGAGGGGGCATGGCTACACCTTC
d_gene: TRBD1
j_gene: TRBJ1-2
abundance: NA
v_gene: TRBV3-1

CDR3aa: CASSPGVLAGGKGTQYF
CDR3nt: TGTGCCAGCAGCCCTGGTGTACTAGCGGGGGGGAAAGGTACGCAGTATTTT
d_gene: TRBD2
j_gene: TRBJ2-3
abundance: once
v_gene: TRBV11-2

CDR3aa: CASSFGAGRSNQPQHF
CDR3nt: TGTGCCAGCAGTTTTGGGGCAGGGCGGAGCAATCAGCCCCAGCATTTT
d_gene: NA
j_gene: TRBJ1-5
abundance: NA
v_gene: TRBV12-3/TRBV12-4

CDR3aa: CASSRLDSPRTDTQYF
CDR3nt: TGTGCCAGCAGCCGCCTGGACTCCCCCCGCACAGATACGCAGTATTTT
d_gene: NA
j_gene: TRBJ2-3
abundance: NA
v_gene: TRBV27

CDR3aa: CASSPLPMTGYYGYTF
CDR3nt: TGTGCCAGCAGCCCGCTCCCTATGACAGGGTACTATGGCTACACCTTC
d_gene: TRBD1
j_gene: TRBJ1-2
abundance: few
v_gene: TRBV4-2

CDR3aa: CASSLDRGVAYNEQFF
CDR3nt: TGCGCCAGCAGCTTGGATCGGGGAGTGGCCTACAATGAGCAGTTCTTC
d_gene: NA
j_gene: TRBJ2-1
abundance: NA
v_gene: TRBV5-1

CDR3aa: CASSIHSGYEQYF
CDR3nt: TGTGCCAGCAGCATCCACTCGGGGTACGAGCAGTACTTC
d_gene: NA
j_gene: TRBJ2-7
abundance: NA
v_gene: TRBV7-8

CDR3aa: CASSQGTSGGARADTQYF
CDR3nt: TGTGCCAGCAGCCAAGGAACTAGCGGGGGGGCCAGGGCAGATACGCAGTATTTT
d_gene: TRBD2
j_gene: TRBJ2-3
abundance: NA
v_gene: TRBV3-1

CDR3aa: CSAYTSGGYNEQYF
CDR3nt: TGCAGTGCTTATACTAGCGGGGGATACAATGAGCAGTACTTC
d_gene: TRBD2
j_gene: TRBJ2-5
abundance: NA
v_gene: TRBV20-1

CDR3aa: CSAQGAGGSYEQFF
CDR3nt: TGCAGTGCCCAGGGCGCCGGGGGTTCCTACGAGCAGTTCTTC
d_gene: NA
j_gene: TRBJ2-1
abundance: NA
v_gene: TRBV20-1

CDR3aa: CASSGSQTPGRQGYTF
CDR3nt: TGTGCCAGCAGTGGATCCCAAACGCCAGGGCGTCAGGGCTACACCTTC
d_gene: NA
j_gene: TRBJ1-2
abundance: NA
v_gene: TRBV25-1

CDR3aa: CASIVGANRREKLFF
CDR3nt: TGTGCCAGCATCGTAGGGGCCAACCGGAGGGAAAAACTGTTTTTT
d_gene: NA
j_gene: TRBJ1-4
abundance: once
v_gene: TRBV6-1

CDR3aa: CASSFLPGQGVHEQYF
CDR3nt: TGTGCCAGCAGTTTTCTTCCGGGACAGGGGGTCCACGAGCAGTACTTC
d_gene: TRBD1
j_gene: TRBJ2-7
abundance: few
v_gene: TRBV27

CDR3aa: CASGRGREADTQYF
CDR3nt: TGTGCCAGCGGGAGGGGGCGAGAGGCAGATACGCAGTATTTT
d_gene: NA
j_gene: TRBJ2-3
abundance: NA
v_gene: TRBV6-1

CDR3aa: CASSYASGTEAFF
CDR3nt: TGTGCCAGCAGTTACGCATCCGGGACCGAAGCTTTCTTT
d_gene: NA
j_gene: TRBJ1-1
abundance: few
v_gene: TRBV6-5

CDR3aa: CASSVVPSGSTDTQYF
CDR3nt: TGTGCCAGCAGCGTAGTACCTAGCGGGAGCACAGATACGCAGTATTTT
d_gene: TRBD2
j_gene: TRBJ2-3
abundance: NA
v_gene: TRBV9

CDR3aa: CASSKAGENYGYTF
CDR3nt: TGTGCCAGCAGTAAAGCAGGGGAGAACTATGGCTACACCTTC
d_gene: NA
j_gene: TRBJ1-2
abundance: NA
v_gene: TRBV4-2

CDR3aa: CASPIGTDTQYF
CDR3nt: TGTGCCAGCCCCATAGGCACAGATACGCAGTATTTT
d_gene: NA
j_gene: TRBJ2-3
abundance: few
v_gene: TRBV2

CDR3aa: CASSGPNGELFF
CDR3nt: TGTGCCAGCAGTGGGCCGAACGGGGAGCTGTTTTTT
d_gene: NA
j_gene: TRBJ2-2
abundance: few
v_gene: TRBV6-6

CDR3aa: CATGDIAGSSYEQYF
CDR3nt: TGTGCCACCGGGGATATAGCGGGGAGCTCCTACGAGCAGTACTTC
d_gene: TRBD2
j_gene: TRBJ2-7
abundance: many
v_gene: TRBV24-1

CDR3aa: CSARVTGEEKLFF
CDR3nt: TGCAGTGCTAGAGTGACAGGGGAGGAAAAACTGTTTTTT
d_gene: TRBD1
j_gene: TRBJ1-4
abundance: NA
v_gene: TRBV20-1

CDR3aa: CSASDSPLNTEAFF
CDR3nt: TGCAGTGCTAGTGACAGCCCCTTGAACACTGAAGCTTTCTTT
d_gene: NA
j_gene: TRBJ1-1
abundance: NA
v_gene: TRBV20-1

CDR3aa: CASLGEAFF
CDR3nt: TGTGCCAGCTTGGGAGAAGCTTTCTTT
d_gene: NA
j_gene: TRBJ1-1
abundance: NA
v_gene: TRBV2

CDR3aa: CASSQAGGGEDTQYF
CDR3nt: TGTGCCAGCAGTCAAGCGGGAGGTGGGGAGGATACGCAGTATTTT
d_gene: TRBD2
j_gene: TRBJ2-3
abundance: few
v_gene: TRBV28

CDR3aa: CASSQDGRANSPLHF
CDR3nt: TGCGCCAGCAGCCAAGACGGCAGGGCTAATTCACCCCTCCACTTT
d_gene: NA
j_gene: TRBJ1-6
abundance: few
v_gene: TRBV4-1

CDR3aa: CASSLHGVSNTGELFF
CDR3nt: TGCGCCAGCAGCTTGCACGGAGTCTCAAACACCGGGGAGCTGTTTTTT
d_gene: NA
j_gene: TRBJ2-2
abundance: NA
v_gene: TRBV5-1

CDR3aa: CASSRSGRAVDTQYF
CDR3nt: TGCGCCAGCAGCCGAAGCGGGAGGGCCGTAGATACGCAGTATTTT
d_gene: TRBD2
j_gene: TRBJ2-3
abundance: NA
v_gene: TRBV4-1

CDR3aa: CATSRVSRSGEKLFF
CDR3nt: TGTGCCACCAGCAGAGTGAGCCGGTCAGGGGAAAAACTGTTTTTT
d_gene: NA
j_gene: TRBJ1-4
abundance: NA
v_gene: TRBV15

CDR3aa: CASSSFLGLNSPLHF
CDR3nt: TGTGCCAGCAGCAGTTTTTTGGGGCTAAATTCACCCCTCCACTTT
d_gene: NA
j_gene: TRBJ1-6
abundance: NA
v_gene: TRBV7-2

CDR3aa: CASSVGTYADNYEQYF
CDR3nt: TGTGCCAGCAGCGTCGGGACCTATGCGGACAACTACGAGCAGTACTTC
d_gene: NA
j_gene: TRBJ2-7
abundance: NA
v_gene: TRBV9

CDR3aa: CASSQTRTSWANEQFF
CDR3nt: TGCGCCAGCAGCCAAACTAGGACTAGCTGGGCCAATGAGCAGTTCTTC
d_gene: TRBD2
j_gene: TRBJ2-1
abundance: few
v_gene: TRBV4-1

CDR3aa: CSAPEVGANYGYTF
CDR3nt: TGCAGTGCCCCCGAAGTGGGAGCTAACTATGGCTACACCTTC
d_gene: NA
j_gene: TRBJ1-2
abundance: NA
v_gene: TRBV20-1

CDR3aa: CASSYFRDSLSYGYTF
CDR3nt: TGTGCCAGCAGTTACTTTCGGGACAGCCTATCCTATGGCTACACCTTC
d_gene: TRBD1
j_gene: TRBJ1-2
abundance: NA
v_gene: TRBV6-5

CDR3aa: CASGRTQLTTRNHNEQSF
CDR3nt: TGTGCCAGCGGACGGACACAACTAACTACGAGAAACCACAATGAGCAGTCCTTC
d_gene: NA
j_gene: TRBJ2-1
abundance: once
v_gene: TRBV27